The 18 T cell receptor beta chains given below trace back to one sample, sequenced in a study of patients and donors after allogeneic stem cell transplantation (dated by TCRdb to the early 2020s). Libraries were constructed by RT-PCR. The sample was run on a NextSeq 550. The public reads were quality trimmed at Q25 with fastp and then assembled into clones with MiXCR by TCRdb, keeping productive beta chains. Each entry is one CDR3 protein sequence, shown with its most common DNA and genes. The sample data list around 200,000 distinct CDR3 sequences, and 35% to 45% of these were observed just once. The ten largest clones add up to around a tenth of the sample. What was sequenced was blood, either unsorted or a sorted T cell fraction (not recorded which). The receptors originated from a human donor who was either an allogeneic HSCT recipient or a stem cell or donor lymphocyte infusion donor (not recorded which). It is not recorded whose cells these are; they may come from a transplant donor.

The chain links TRBV6-1 to TRBJ2-1; TRBD2 agrees at 11 bases. The junction had 12 bases not matched to a gene; V was cut back by 10 bases and J by 7 bases. The CDR3 sequence is 15 residues long. From germline, CDR1 is MNHNS and CDR2 SASEGT. In nucleotides, the CDR3 is TGTGCCACCACGGGGATGTTAGCGGGGGGGAATGAGCAGTTCTTC. Its translation: CATTGMLAGGNEQFF.

V gene TRBV24-1 combines with J gene TRBJ2-4, with TRBD1 matching 7 bases. The junction had 6 bases not matched to a gene; V was cut back by 4 bases and J by 4 bases. The CDR3 covers 15 residues. Germline V lookup: CDR1 KGHDR, CDR2 SFDVKD. The CDR3 nucleotides read TGTGCCACCAGTGAGGCCGGGACAGAGAAAAACATTCAGTACTTC. Encoded protein: CATSEAGTEKNIQYF.

This clonotype was counted between two and nine times. This chain links TRBV3-1 with TRBJ1-2; perhaps TRBD1 as D (5 bases). The germline CDR1 and CDR2 sequences are LGHDT and YNNKEL (reference sequence). The CDR3 loop spans 14 amino acids. V was cut by 1 base and J by 6 bases, with 12 bases left in between. The CDR3 DNA is TGTGCCAGCAGCCAAGGAAGGGGTCCGGATGGCTACACCTTC. Translating gives CASSQGRGPDGYTF.

This chain joins TRBV7-9 and TRBJ2-1, with 7 bases lining up with TRBD1. The CDR3 contains 14 residues. J was trimmed by 7 bases and V by 5 bases; bases with no gene match: 8. Germline CDR1 reads SEHNR; CDR2 reads FQNEAQ (reference sequence). Here the CDR3 reads CASSGTGQINEQFF. The DNA for the CDR3 is TGTGCCAGCAGCGGGACGGGACAGATTAATGAGCAGTTCTTC.

The chain couples TRBV7-9 to TRBJ2-1; D is perhaps TRBD2 (6 bases). Germline values: CDR1 SEHNR, CDR2 FQNEAQ (reference sequence). V gave up 2 bases and J gave up 5 bases, with 10 bases separating them. This CDR3 has 14 amino acids. The CDR3 bases are TGTGCCAGCAGCTTAAGGGACTCGAACAATGAGCAGTTCTTC. Translation: CASSLRDSNNEQFF.

The chain uses TRBV28 and TRBJ2-6; unclear D gene. Germline loops: CDR1 MDHEN, CDR2 SYDVKM. The CDR3 sequence is 15 residues long. The ends were cut back, 2 bases at V and 0 bases at J, with 5 bases in the middle. DNA for the CDR3: TGTGCCAGCAGTTTAGTCCCCTCTGGGGCCAACGTCCTGACTTTC. Translated, it gives CASSLVPSGANVLTF.

This clonotype was detected a few times. The chain recombines TRBV10-3 with TRBJ1-5; D possibly corresponds to TRBD1 (5 bases). This CDR3 comprises 14 residues. Germline V gene sequence: CDR1 ENHRY, CDR2 SYGVKD. V dropped 5 bases and J dropped 0 bases, with 8 bases sitting between them. DNA of the CDR3: TGTGCCATCAGTAGACAGCATAGCAATCAGCCCCAGCATTTT. Its protein is CAISRQHSNQPQHF.

V gene TRBV3-1 combines with J gene TRBJ2-5; D call uncertain. Trimming took off 1 base at V and 2 bases at J, with 11 bases between the two ends. The CDR3 covers 15 residues. CDR1 LGHDT and CDR2 YNNKEL come from the germline V gene (reference sequence). CDR3 protein: CASSQVIWRQETQYF. In DNA form, the CDR3 reads TGTGCCAGCAGCCAAGTAATTTGGCGGCAAGAGACCCAGTACTTC.

The gene calls are TRBV12-3 or TRBV12-4 and TRBJ2-5; maybe TRBD2 (6 bases). Trimming removed 6 bases from V and 1 base from J, with 12 bases in between. The CDR3 has 14 residues. The CDR3 is CASRRDGSQETQYF. The CDR3 region has the DNA TGTGCCAGCAGACGGGACGGGAGCCAAGAGACCCAGTACTTC.

The chain is built from TRBV12-3 or TRBV12-4 and TRBJ1-2; D is undetermined. Trimming took off 5 bases at V and 2 bases at J, with 15 bases between the two ends. CDR3 length equals 15 residues. The DNA of the CDR3 is TGTGCCAGCAGTCTCCGGACCCGCCCCAACTATGGCTACACCTTC. Translation gives CASSLRTRPNYGYTF.

This clonotype was seen only a few times. V gene TRBV28 combines with J gene TRBJ1-1, with D perhaps matching TRBD1 (5 bases). The ends were cut back, 0 bases at V and 1 base at J, with 21 bases in the middle. CDR3 size: 19 residues. Germline CDR1 and CDR2: MDHEN and SYDVKM. CDR3: CASSLWTVGVGGQNTEAFF. The CDR3, as DNA: TGTGCCAGCAGTTTATGGACTGTTGGCGTTGGAGGACAGAACACTGAAGCTTTCTTT. Using reference TRBV28 and TRBJ1-1 for the parts outside the CDR3, the full variable domain is DVKVTQSSRYLVKRTGEKVFLECVQDMDHENMFWYRQDPGLGLRLIYFSYDVKMKEKGDIPEGYSVSREKKERFSLILESASTNQTSMYLCASSLWTVGVGGQNTEAFFGQGTRLTVV.

V gene TRBV7-9 combines with J gene TRBJ1-1; D remains ambiguous. Trimming left V 8 bases short and J 4 bases short, with 11 bases between. Germline V lookup: CDR1 SEHNR, CDR2 FQNEAQ (reference sequence). The length of the CDR3 is 12 residues. The CDR3 DNA reads as TGTGCCAGCCGTCTAGGGTTCACTGAAGCTTTCTTT. Encoded protein: CASRLGFTEAFF.

The rearrangement links TRBV7-7 to TRBJ2-3; the D is unclear. V lost 3 bases, J lost 4 bases, and 11 bases lay in between. Looked up from germline, CDR1 is SSHAT and CDR2 is FNYEAQ (reference sequence). The CDR3 runs 14 residues. The CDR3 DNA reads as TGTGCCAGCAGCTTTTTGTTTGCGGCAGATACGCAGTATTTT. Encoded protein: CASSFLFAADTQYF. Supplemented by reference TRBV7-7 and TRBJ2-3, the full variable domain reads GAGVSQSPRYKVTKRGQDVTLRCDPISSHATLYWYQQALGQGPEFLTYFNYEAQPDKSGLPSDRFSAERPEGSISTLTIQRTEQRDSAMYRCASSFLFAADTQYFGPGTRLTVL.

This rearrangement joins TRBV2 to TRBJ2-7, with TRBD2 matching over 7 bases. This CDR3 spans 12 amino acids. The junction had 2 bases not matched to a gene; V was cut back by 8 bases and J by 1 base. CDR1 is SNHLY and CDR2 is FYNNEI in the germline V gene. The CDR3 spells CASGGVSYEQYF. The CDR3 nucleotides are TGTGCCAGCGGGGGGGTTTCCTACGAGCAGTACTTC.

Only a few counts were recorded for this clonotype. The CDR3 nucleotides are TGTGCCAGCAGTTACAGGGCCCTCTACAATGAGCAGTTCTTC. As protein: CASSYRALYNEQFF. The rearrangement joins TRBV6-5 to TRBJ2-1; D is unresolved. Trimming removed 2 bases from V and 3 bases from J, with 8 bases in between. This CDR3 region has 14 residues. Germline CDR1 and CDR2: MNHEY and SVGAGI.

The chain uses TRBV29-1 and TRBJ2-3, with D unresolved. V was trimmed by 5 bases and J by 1 base, leaving 7 bases between them. Per the germline V gene, CDR1 is SQVTM and CDR2 is ANQGSEA. The CDR3 has 12 amino acids. CDR3 amino acids: CSVSRGTDTQYF. In DNA form, the CDR3 reads TGCAGCGTTTCTCGGGGCACAGATACGCAGTATTTT.

The J gene is TRBJ2-3, the V gene TRBV4-1; D possibly matches TRBD1 or TRBD2 (5 bases each). Germline CDR1 is MGHRA and CDR2 is YSYEKL. The V end was cut by 4 bases, the J end by 1 base, with 12 bases between. The CDR3 is 15 residues long. This chain's CDR3 is CASSRDGIRTDTQYF. The CDR3 coding sequence is TGCGCCAGCAGCCGGGACGGGATACGCACAGATACGCAGTATTTT.

This clonotype was counted between two and nine times. The rearrangement links TRBV27 to TRBJ1-6, with TRBD1 matching 10 bases. V lost 5 bases and J lost 7; bases outside the gene matches: 5. The germline V gene has CDR1 MNHEY and CDR2 SMNVEV (reference sequence). This CDR3 has 15 amino acids. The CDR3: CASSPPGQGNSPLHF. Here the CDR3 DNA reads TGTGCCAGCAGTCCGCCGGGACAGGGGAATTCACCCCTCCACTTT.